A few counts support the clone carrying this TCR beta chain. The antigen is unknown. The entry originates in a study of T-cell reconstitution after alpha-beta-depleted transplantation in children. Unique molecular identifiers were incorporated during preparation of the TCRbeta library. TCRdb recomputed calls from the PCR reads with MiXCR, one row per CDR3 protein. The table includes about 340,000 distinct CDR3 sequences, 15% to 20% detected once. Study-wide results and caveats: The main origin of T-cell counts and diversity one year after transplant was newly produced T cells. Several hundred expanded graft clones reportedly gave rise to the alpha-beta T cells present about two months after transplant.

Per the germline V gene, CDR1 is MDHEN and CDR2 is SYDVKM. Germline trimming cut 6 bases from V and 5 bases from J; bases unmatched to any gene: 12. The CDR3 contains 15 residues. This sequence was found in a male patient between 2 and 10 years old who had a stem cell transplant for acute lymphoblastic leukemia, so the T cells may come from the graft donor. The sample here was PBMCs, mostly from graft donor cells, taken 360 days after TCRalphabeta/CD19-depleted stem cell transplant. The chain couples TRBV28 to TRBJ1-2, with 7 bases aligning to TRBD1. The CDR3 nucleotides read TGTGCCAGCAGGTACATGGACAGGACCCTATATGGCTACACCTTC. Translating gives CASRYMDRTLYGYTF.